A few counts support the clone carrying this T cell receptor beta chain. What it binds is unknown. This sample was taken from a study of vaccination and CD4 T cells after COVID-19. The overall study: Post-vaccine sampling followed dose two by a median 72 days (range 14 to 241).

Treatment reported: roughly 11-day PBMC culture with coronavirus spike peptide pools or control peptides (ViraFEST assay). The CDR3 runs to 11 residues. Germline CDR1 is MNHEY and CDR2 is SVGEGT. J lost 10 bases, V lost 7 bases, and 4 bases had no gene match. The Oncomine TCR Beta short-read assay was what sequenced the DNA obtained from cultured CD4+ T cells. DNA came from CD4+ T cells after culture. Via MiXCR, TCRdb re-called the PCR reads, giving one row per CDR3 protein. The sample yields 4,000 to 6,000 distinct CDR3 sequences, around two fifths seen once. The V call is TRBV6-2 or TRBV6-3, the J call TRBJ2-1; 7 bases agree with TRBD2. The sample taken for sequencing was CD4+ T cells from blood, cultured in vitro. The sequence was collected from a human donor who had recovered from COVID-19. This chain's CDR3 is CASNNGREQFF. In nucleotides, the CDR3 is TGTGCCAGCAATAACGGGAGGGAGCAGTTCTTC.